The 18 T cell receptor beta chains below come from one sample, sequenced in a study of shared clonotypes between healthy human individuals. Assay used: immunoSEQ multiplex PCR; TCRdb lists only in-frame clones, some missing. The sample records around 2.5 million clones, 93% being singletons. Sequenced input: naive CD4+ T cells from PBMCs. Subset: CD45RA+ positively selected. The receptors were sampled from a man aged 18 to 30 in good health. Some clones in this sample may be carry-over from other donors' samples.

The rearrangement links TRBV4-3 to TRBJ2-7; maybe TRBD2 (6 bases). CDR3 length equals 17 residues. Trimming cost V 0 bases and J 0 bases, with 15 bases left between them. Germline values: CDR1 LGHNA, CDR2 YSLEER. The CDR3 bases are TGCGCCAGCAGCCAAGAAATTGGGCTAGCGCGCTCCTACGAGCAGTACTTC. Translating it yields CASSQEIGLARSYEQYF.

J is TRBJ2-1 and V is TRBV6-5; 8 nucleotides match TRBD2. The V gene's germline CDR1 is MNHEY and CDR2 SVGAGI. Trimming removed 4 bases from V and 0 bases from J; junction bases left unmatched: 5. The CDR3 has 16 amino acids. The CDR3 spells CASSFRSGSSYNEQFF. DNA of the CDR3: TGTGCCAGCAGTTTCCGAAGCGGGAGCTCCTACAATGAGCAGTTCTTC.

The rearrangement uses TRBV19 and TRBJ2-6, with 9 positions matching TRBD1. CDR3 size: 17 residues. J lost 2 bases, V lost 8 bases, and 10 bases had no gene match. The germline V gene has CDR1 LNHDA and CDR2 SQIVND (reference sequence). CDR3 DNA: TGTGCCAGTCTTCGGGGACAGGGAGACCCTGGGGCCAACGTCCTGACTTTC. Residues: CASLRGQGDPGANVLTF.

The gene calls are TRBV6-6 and TRBJ2-1; 13 bases fit TRBD2. Germline loops: CDR1 MNHNY, CDR2 SVGAGI (reference sequence). J lost 9 bases, V lost 6 bases, and 8 bases had no gene match. This CDR3 comprises 15 residues. The CDR3 nucleotides read TGTGCCAGCAGCCAAGGACTAGCGGGAGCCGGTGAGCAGTTCTTC. The encoded protein is CASSQGLAGAGEQFF.

The chain employs TRBV10-3 and TRBJ2-3; D is uncertain. The CDR3 covers 11 residues. Trimming took off 8 bases at V and 0 bases at J, with 3 bases between the two ends. Per the germline V gene, CDR1 is ENHRY and CDR2 is SYGVKD. As DNA, the CDR3 is TGTGCCATCGGCAGCACAGATACGCAGTATTTT. As protein: CAIGSTDTQYF.

The chain recombines TRBV5-1 with TRBJ2-7; D unclear. V shed 3 bases and J shed 3 bases, with 28 bases lying between them. This CDR3 region has 19 residues. The germline V gene encodes CDR1 SGHRS and CDR2 YFSETQ. CDR3 DNA sequence: TGCGCCAGCAGCTGGGGTACTCTCTTATTACAGCTACACAGCTACGAGCAGTACTTC. This gives the protein CASSWGTLLLQLHSYEQYF.

This chain uses TRBV5-1 with TRBJ2-1, with TRBD2 matching over 12 bases. Germline loops: CDR1 SGHRS, CDR2 YFSETQ. The CDR3 runs to 15 residues. The J segment lost 14 bases and the V segment lost 4 bases, leaving 13 bases of the junction unmatched. The CDR3 nucleotides read TGCGCCAGCAGCCCCCGACTAGCGGGAGAGGAGGGGGAGTTCTTC. Protein sequence: CASSPRLAGEEGEFF.

The chain links TRBV11-3 to TRBJ2-1; TRBD1 might be the D (6 bases). CDR3 length equals 12 residues. Trimming removed 1 base from V and 11 bases from J, with 9 bases in between. Germline-derived CDR1 and CDR2 are SGHNT and YENEEA. The DNA of the CDR3 is TGTGCCAGCAGCTTAGTAGGGGGACAGCAGTTCTTC. This codes for CASSLVGGQQFF.

The chain employs TRBV4-1 and TRBJ1-2; unclear D gene. Trimming pared 1 base from V and 4 bases from J, leaving 13 bases between. Looked up from germline, CDR1 is MGHRA and CDR2 is YSYEKL. CDR3 length: 15 amino acids. The CDR3 DNA follows: TGCGCCAGCAGCCAAGGAGGGCTGGGAAGCTATGGCTACACCTTC. Translation gives CASSQGGLGSYGYTF.

The rearrangement links TRBV5-1 to TRBJ1-4, with unresolved D. The germline V gene has CDR1 SGHRS and CDR2 YFSETQ. This CDR3 has 16 residues. The V end was cut by 0 bases, the J end by 0 bases, with 9 bases between. The CDR3 nucleotides are TGCGCCAGCAGCTTGGATGGAACCGCAACTAATGAAAAACTGTTTTTT. Translating it yields CASSLDGTATNEKLFF.

J is TRBJ1-1 and V is TRBV5-4, with D hard to call. Germline assignment: CDR1 SGHNT and CDR2 YYREEE (reference sequence). With 4 bases removed from V and 5 bases from J, the gap between germline ends came to 18 bases. The CDR3 extends over 15 amino acids. This CDR3 is CASSLRLGILTEAFF. In DNA form, the CDR3 reads TGTGCCAGCAGCCTTAGACTGGGGATTCTGACTGAAGCTTTCTTT.

V usage is TRBV18 and J usage is TRBJ1-4, with a weak D call TRBD1 (5 bases). The V gene's germline CDR1 is KGHSH and CDR2 LQKENI. V was trimmed by 1 base and J by 4 bases, leaving 7 bases between them. The CDR3 spans 14 residues. The CDR3 sequence: CASSPQGHNEKLFF. CDR3 in DNA: TGTGCCAGCTCACCACAGGGGCATAATGAAAAACTGTTTTTT.

J is TRBJ2-1 and V is TRBV4-1, with no clear D. The V gene lost 3 bases and the J gene lost 8 bases, with 14 bases spanning the gap. Germline V gives CDR1 MGHRA, CDR2 YSYEKL. The CDR3 runs to 14 residues. The CDR3 nucleotides are TGCGCCAGCAGCCATTGGCTGTCGCTAGATGAGCAGTTCTTC. It codes for CASSHWLSLDEQFF.

The chain joins TRBV20-1 to TRBJ2-7; no clear D gene. Germline V gene sequence: CDR1 DFQATT, CDR2 SNEGSKA (reference sequence). The CDR3 runs 11 residues. V was cut by 5 bases and J by 5 bases, with 10 bases left in between. The CDR3 region has the DNA TGCAGTGCTCCCGGATTAAACGAGCAGTACTTC. This gives the protein CSAPGLNEQYF.

The rearrangement links TRBV7-2 to TRBJ2-7; 8 bases fit TRBD1. The CDR3 consists of 13 residues. Germline CDR1 SGHTA, CDR2 FQGNSA. V shed 5 bases, J shed 9 bases, and the junction held 9 bases outside the gene matches. The CDR3 here is CASSGTGERWQYF. The CDR3 DNA is TGTGCCAGCAGCGGGACAGGAGAGAGGTGGCAGTACTTC.

The chain is built from TRBV29-1 and TRBJ2-1; D is ambiguous. The CDR3 is 13 residues long. With 4 bases removed from V and 7 bases from J, the gap between germline ends came to 14 bases. Germline CDR1 reads SQVTM; CDR2 reads ANQGSEA. Here the CDR3 DNA reads TGCAGCGTTGGTAGTCGGCAGAAGAATGAGCAGTTCTTC. Translating gives CSVGSRQKNEQFF.

The chain joins TRBV27 to TRBJ2-1; 7 nucleotides agree with TRBD2. The V segment lost 6 bases and the J segment 2 bases; nucleotides outside the gene matches: 10. The germline V gene encodes CDR1 MNHEY and CDR2 SMNVEV (reference sequence). CDR3 length: 16 amino acids. The CDR3 coding sequence is TGTGCCAGCAGCCCCGGACTAGGAAAGACCTACAATGAGCAGTTCTTC. The encoded protein is CASSPGLGKTYNEQFF.

This chain links TRBV29-1 with TRBJ2-1; 8 bases fit TRBD2. The ends lost 4 bases at V and 10 bases at J; junction bases unmatched: 12. The CDR3 totals 14 residues. The germline V gene encodes CDR1 SQVTM and CDR2 ANQGSEA. CDR3 coding DNA: TGCAGCGTTGTGTCTCTAGCGGGCTTCGGCGAGCAGTTCTTC. This translates into CSVVSLAGFGEQFF.